This T cell receptor (beta chain) is from a study of cytomegalovirus exposure and HLA in healthy donors. Study-wide context: About 179 million T cells yielded 110 million or so unique TCR beta sequences in earlier analysis.

The study's findings and limits: In an earlier analysis, productive rearrangement rates for most beta V segments clustered near 87% or 30%. A later analysis reported that several of the most significant clusters appeared to be linked to common viral pathogens, among them Epstein-Barr virus.

On this clone itself: What it binds is not known. Additional DNA sequences in this sample encode the identical CDR3.

Germline CDR1 and CDR2: LNHNV and YYDKDF (reference sequence). The CDR3 has 13 amino acids. The germline V and J ends were trimmed by 1 base and 7 bases, with 7 bases remaining between them. 13 Jbeta primers and 60 Vbeta primers were used for the PCR. The protocol was immunoSEQ multiplex PCR, while the TCRdb copy is restricted to in-frame clones and leaves out a portion. The table records roughly 290,000 clones, roughly 90% of them present only once. This chain links TRBV15 with TRBJ1-4; no firm D call. The sequencing sample was made of PBMCs. The sequence came from a woman in her late teens or twenties in good health and CMV-seronegative. This CDR3 reads CATSRGSGEKLFF. For the CDR3, the DNA is TGTGCCACCAGCAGAGGTTCAGGTGAAAAACTGTTTTTT.